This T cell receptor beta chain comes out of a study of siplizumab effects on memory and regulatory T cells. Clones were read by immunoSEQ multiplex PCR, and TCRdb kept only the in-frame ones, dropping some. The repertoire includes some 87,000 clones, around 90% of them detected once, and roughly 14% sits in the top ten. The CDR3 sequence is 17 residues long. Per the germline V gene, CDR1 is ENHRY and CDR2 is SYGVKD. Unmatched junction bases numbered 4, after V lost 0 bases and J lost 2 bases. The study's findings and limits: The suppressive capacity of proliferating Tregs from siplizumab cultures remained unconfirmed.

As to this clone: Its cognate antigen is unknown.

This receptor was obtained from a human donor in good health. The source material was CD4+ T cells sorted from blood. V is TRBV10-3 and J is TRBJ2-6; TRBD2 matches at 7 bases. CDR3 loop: CAISESGGSAGANVLTF. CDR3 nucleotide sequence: TGTGCCATCAGTGAGTCCGGGGGGAGCGCTGGGGCCAACGTCCTGACTTTC.